Shown below are 5 T cell receptor beta chains from a single sample sequenced in a study of T-cell memory formation after mild COVID-19 (dated by TCRdb to about 2021). The library was built by means of 5' RACE. Sequencing took place on an Illumina NovaSeq 6000. In TCRdb, the public reads were trimmed at Q25 with fastp and aligned with MiXCR, with productive beta chains retained. For every CDR3 protein sequence, its rows merge into one entry that carries the most common genes and DNA. The sample has fewer than 700,000 distinct CDR3 sequences on record, 20% to 25% of them singletons. In total, the top ten clones hold around 9.2% of the sample. The sequenced sample was PBMCs or a T cell subset sorted from them (not recorded which). These receptors all come from an adult woman who had mild COVID-19 (a few samples of this study predate the infection). The sample titles of this study are shuffled in the database, so cell type and time point are left out; the donor was told from shared clones.

The V and J genes are TRBV2 and TRBJ1-2, with D uncertain. The ends were cut back, 6 bases at V and 6 bases at J, with 14 bases in the middle. Germline V lookup: CDR1 SNHLY, CDR2 FYNNEI. This CDR3 region has 13 residues. In DNA form, the CDR3 reads TGTGCCAGCAGATCGAACCGGGCCGATGGCTACACCTTC. It codes for CASRSNRADGYTF.

This clonotype was detected only a few times. The rearrangement links TRBV5-1 to TRBJ1-1; no clear D. The CDR3 has 14 residues. Germline V gene lookup returns CDR1 SGHRS and CDR2 YFSETQ. V gave up 4 bases and J gave up 4 bases, with 14 bases separating them. As DNA, the CDR3 is TGCGCCAGCAGCCCCACAGCCTTCGGCACTGAAGCTTTCTTT. This sequence encodes CASSPTAFGTEAFF. The full variable domain, completed using reference TRBV5-1 and TRBJ1-1, is KAGVTQTPRYLIKTRGQQVTLSCSPISGHRSVSWYQQTPGQGLQFLFEYFSETQRNKGNFPGRFSGRQFSNSRSEMNVSTLELGDSALYLCASSPTAFGTEAFFGQGTRLTVV.

The sample holds a few counts of this clonotype. The chain employs TRBV4-1 and TRBJ2-7; no firm D call. CDR1 and CDR2 from the germline V gene are MGHRA and YSYEKL. The CDR3 consists of 14 residues. The V end was cut by 0 bases, the J end by 0 bases, with 6 bases between. The DNA of the CDR3 is TGCGCCAGCAGCCAAGAGGGCAACTCCTACGAGCAGTACTTC. Translation gives CASSQEGNSYEQYF.

This clonotype occurred a few times. This chain joins TRBV7-2 and TRBJ1-1, with D perhaps TRBD1 (5 bases). CDR1 and CDR2 from the germline V gene are SGHTA and FQGNSA. The CDR3 has 17 residues. The V end lost 1 base, the J end lost 5 bases, and 20 bases lay between the germline ends. In DNA, the CDR3 is TGTGCCAGCAGCTTAGGGGGTTGGTACCAGGGTCGAACTGAAGCTTTCTTT. Translated, it gives CASSLGGWYQGRTEAFF.

This chain connects TRBV4-1 to TRBJ2-1; maybe TRBD2 (7 bases). Germline CDR1 and CDR2: MGHRA and YSYEKL. With 3 bases removed from V and 7 bases from J, the gap between germline ends came to 22 bases. This CDR3 has 17 amino acids. CDR3 coding DNA: TGCGCCAGCAGCCACCCCATAGGGGGGGGGCCGGATAATGAGCAGTTCTTC. Its protein is CASSHPIGGGPDNEQFF.